The clone carrying this T cell receptor beta chain was seen a handful of times. Per the authors' pipeline: Researchers report that nucleated cell counts were estimated from reference gene primer amplification. Assay: immunoSEQ multiplex PCR; the TCRdb copy retains only in-frame clones and omits some. D and trimming were read from the DNA, whereas the V and J calls and clone size are those reported in that table. This table holds 6,000 to 8,500 clones, about 82% found once. The sample belongs to a study of blood T cell repertoires in COVID-19. At the level of the study: COVID-19 samples, acute and convalescent, were from the United States, Italy and Spain. Nucleic acid was either cDNA or gDNA, and it came from T cells, B-cell-depleted T cells, or PBMCs.

Per germline, CDR1 MGHRA and CDR2 YSYEKL. CDR3 length: 14 residues. Germline trimming cut 6 bases from V and 8 bases from J; bases unmatched to any gene: 4. This TCR was sampled from a woman aged 60-70 years with active COVID-19. The V call is TRBV4-1, the J call TRBJ2-1, with 13 bases matching TRBD2. Material: peripheral blood. This CDR3 reads CASSGLAGVDEQFF. The CDR3 DNA reads TGCGCCAGCAGTGGACTAGCGGGGGTCGATGAGCAGTTCTTC.